This T cell receptor (beta chain) was profiled in a study of shared clonotypes between healthy human individuals. The protocol was immunoSEQ multiplex PCR, while the TCRdb copy is restricted to in-frame clones and leaves out a portion. The sample includes fewer than 3 million clones, 85% to 95% of them seen just once. Germline CDR1 and CDR2: SNHLY and FYNNEI. The CDR3 spans 15 residues. The ends lost 6 bases at V and 6 bases at J; junction bases unmatched: 1. The sample was naive CD4+ T cells from PBMCs. Subset of the sample: CD45RA+ positively selected. The chain employs TRBV2 and TRBJ2-2; 16 bases agree with TRBD2. The receptor comes from a man younger than 35 in good health. Some clones in this sample may be carry-over from other donors' samples. The DNA of the CDR3 is TGTGCCAGCAGGGGACTAGCGGGAGGGCCCGGGGAGCTGTTTTTT. This encodes CASRGLAGGPGELFF.